A selection of T cell receptor beta chains follows, all from one sample in a study of blood T cell repertoires in COVID-19. TCRdb's table, derived via immunoSEQ multiplex PCR, lists solely in-frame clones and lacks some. Found here are fewer than 450,000 clones, around 91% of them singletons; the top ten hold around 3.5%. Specimen: peripheral blood. The receptors derive from a woman between 18 and 29 years old who had recovered from COVID-19. CDR3s leave out the opening cysteine and the closing phenylalanine or tryptophan.

TRBV21-1	15	TRBJ1-2	ASSPEGDWNYNYGYT
TRBV19	16	TRBJ1-2	ASTARSRGPTGGYGYT
TRBV29-1	10	TRBJ2-5	SVLRGEETQY
TRBV10-3	12	TRBJ1-2	AISDRGELYGYT
TRBV4-3	12	TRBJ1-2	ASSPRTGLYGYT
TRBV6-2/TRBV6-3	14	TRBJ2-2	ASSLRLAGVAGELF
TRBV6-2/TRBV6-3	10	TRBJ1-2	ASSEDGYGYT
TRBV13	13	TRBJ1-1	ASSLVGGARTEAF
TRBV30	9	TRBJ1-1	ANLQGTEAF
TRBV30	10	TRBJ2-2	AWGGGSGELF
TRBV18	12	TRBJ1-2	ASSPPGQGRGYT
TRBV5-6	14	TRBJ2-1	ASSLSSLAYSNEQF
TRBV11-2	11	TRBJ1-1	ASSPQGGTEAF
TRBV5-1	15	TRBJ2-1	ASSDPIGESSYNEQF
TRBV11-2	13	TRBJ2-1	ASSLNWEGDNEQF
TRBV7-9	14	TRBJ2-5	ASSLVGDYRQETQY
TRBV6-2/TRBV6-3	14	TRBJ2-2	ASSYLGQGATGELF
TRBV3-1/TRBV3-2	13	TRBJ2-5	ASSLGTAIQETQY
TRBV27	14	TRBJ1-1	ASSRGQGGVNTEAF
TRBV19	11	TRBJ2-1	ASSITELHEQF
TRBV30	13	TRBJ1-3	AWSSPTGSGNTIY
TRBV27	12	TRBJ2-1	ASSSNRGDNEQF
TRBV9	14	TRBJ1-2	ASTKNGVDRTYGYT